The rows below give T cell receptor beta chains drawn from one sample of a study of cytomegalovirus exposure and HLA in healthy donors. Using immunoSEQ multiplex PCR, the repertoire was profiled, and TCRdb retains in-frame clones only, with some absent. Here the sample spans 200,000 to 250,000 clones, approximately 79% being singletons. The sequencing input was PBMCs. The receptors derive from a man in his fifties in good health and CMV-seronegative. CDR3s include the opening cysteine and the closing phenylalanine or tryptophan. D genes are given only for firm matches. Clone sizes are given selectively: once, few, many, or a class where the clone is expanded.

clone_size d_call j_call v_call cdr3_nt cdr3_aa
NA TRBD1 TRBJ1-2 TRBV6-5 TGTGCCAGCCAGGACAGGGGGCCTTATGGCTACACCTTC CASQDRGPYGYTF
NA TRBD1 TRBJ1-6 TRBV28 TGTGCCAGCAGGACCGCGGGGACAGCCAATTCACCCCTCCACTTT CASRTAGTANSPLHF
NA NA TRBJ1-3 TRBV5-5 TGTGCCAGCAGCTTGGACGGCTCTGGAAACACCATATATTTT CASSLDGSGNTIYF
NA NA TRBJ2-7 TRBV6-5 TGTGCCAGCAGGCCTCAGGGTTTAGGTTACGAGCAGTACTTC CASRPQGLGYEQYF
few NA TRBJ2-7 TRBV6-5 TGTGCCAGCAGTTACCTCTACGAGCAGTACTTC CASSYLYEQYF
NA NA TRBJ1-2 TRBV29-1 TGCAGCGTTGAAGCCCGGGGGGGTTATGGCTACACCTTC CSVEARGGYGYTF
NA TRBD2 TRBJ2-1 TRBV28 TGTGCCAGCAGTTTGCATAGCGGGAGCTGGAATGAGCAGTTCTTC CASSLHSGSWNEQFF
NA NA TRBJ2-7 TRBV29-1 TGCAGCGTTGCCCTAGGGACACGGACCTACGAGCAGTACTTC CSVALGTRTYEQYF
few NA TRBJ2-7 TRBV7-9 TGTGCCAGCCTCGCCTGGACATCCGGCTGGGGCGAGCAGTACTTC CASLAWTSGWGEQYF
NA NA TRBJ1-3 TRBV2 TGTGCCACCCGGTTGGGGCTTGACTCTGGAAACACCATATATTTT CATRLGLDSGNTIYF
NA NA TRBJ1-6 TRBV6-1 TGTGCCAGCAGTGAATGGGGCCCACGGGTCGGCTCACCCCTCCACTTT CASSEWGPRVGSPLHF
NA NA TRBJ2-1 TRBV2 TGTGCCAGCAAGGAGACCATCAATGAGCAGTTCTTC CASKETINEQFF
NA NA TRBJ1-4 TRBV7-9 TGTGCCAGCAGCTTAGGATGGCAACAGAAACCAACTAATGAAAAACTGTTTTTT CASSLGWQQKPTNEKLFF
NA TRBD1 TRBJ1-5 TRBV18 TGTGCCAGCTCCCAGGGACAGGGGCATCAGCCCCAGCATTTT CASSQGQGHQPQHF
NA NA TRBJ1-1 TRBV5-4 TGTGCCAGCAGCTTGGGGGGGACAACGAACACTGAAGCTTTCTTT CASSLGGTTNTEAFF